The 3 T cell receptor beta chains presented below share a single source sample, sequenced in a study of spatial heterogeneity in lung cancer. Time point defined: sample taken at primary tumor resection. Unsorted tumor, nontumor lung tissue or cryopreserved PBMC supplied the whole RNA. A single record per CDR3 protein comes from TCRdb applying MiXCR to the 5' RACE reads. The table records under 100,000 distinct CDR3 sequences, approximately 8.6% of them present only once. The specimen was PBMCs, collected at surgery. Every receptor here comes from a male donor with early-stage non-small cell lung cancer.

Many counts were recorded for this clonotype. The chain employs TRBV4-1 and TRBJ1-1, with D possibly matching TRBD1 (6 bases). Germline lookup yields CDR1 MGHRA and CDR2 YSYEKL. Trimming removed 0 bases at V and 2 bases at J, with 13 bases between. CDR3 length equals 16 residues. The CDR3 region has the DNA TGCGCCAGCAGCCAAGACTTTAGACAGGTTAACACTGAAGCTTTCTTT. Translated, it gives CASSQDFRQVNTEAFF.

As to this clonotype: A much larger clone differs from this one at a single base, so this may be a read error. The chain is built from TRBV6-5 and TRBJ1-1; unclear D gene. Germline assignment: CDR1 MNHEY and CDR2 SVGAGI. V shed 0 bases and J shed 6 bases, with 8 bases lying between them. The CDR3 length is 13 residues. The CDR3 sequence is CASSYSQAAEAFF. CDR3 nucleotides: TGTGCCAGCAGTTACTCGCAAGCGGCTGAAGCTTTCTTT.

The V gene is TRBV20-1, the J gene TRBJ2-3; D not certain. This CDR3 has 15 amino acids. Germline values: CDR1 DFQATT, CDR2 SNEGSKA (reference sequence). V lost 5 bases and J lost 3, with 18 bases in between. For the CDR3, the DNA is TGCAGTGCTTTCCCGGCAGTCGCAGTAACAGATACGCAGTATTTT. It translates to CSAFPAVAVTDTQYF.